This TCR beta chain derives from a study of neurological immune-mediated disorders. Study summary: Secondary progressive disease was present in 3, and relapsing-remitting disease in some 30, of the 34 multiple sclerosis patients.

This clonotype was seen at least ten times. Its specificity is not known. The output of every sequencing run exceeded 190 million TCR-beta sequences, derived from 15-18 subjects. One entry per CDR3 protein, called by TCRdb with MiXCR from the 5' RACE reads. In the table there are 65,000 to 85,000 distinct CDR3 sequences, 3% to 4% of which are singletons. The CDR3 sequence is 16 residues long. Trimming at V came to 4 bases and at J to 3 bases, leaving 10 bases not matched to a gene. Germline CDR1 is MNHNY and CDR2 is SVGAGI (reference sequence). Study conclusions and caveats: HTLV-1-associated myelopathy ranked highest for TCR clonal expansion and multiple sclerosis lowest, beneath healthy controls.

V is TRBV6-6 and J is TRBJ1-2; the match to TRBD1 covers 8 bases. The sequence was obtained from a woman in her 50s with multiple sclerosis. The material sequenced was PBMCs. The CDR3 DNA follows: TGTGCCAGCAGTTTGCCCCGGGACAGGACTCACTATGGCTACACCTTC. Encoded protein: CASSLPRDRTHYGYTF.